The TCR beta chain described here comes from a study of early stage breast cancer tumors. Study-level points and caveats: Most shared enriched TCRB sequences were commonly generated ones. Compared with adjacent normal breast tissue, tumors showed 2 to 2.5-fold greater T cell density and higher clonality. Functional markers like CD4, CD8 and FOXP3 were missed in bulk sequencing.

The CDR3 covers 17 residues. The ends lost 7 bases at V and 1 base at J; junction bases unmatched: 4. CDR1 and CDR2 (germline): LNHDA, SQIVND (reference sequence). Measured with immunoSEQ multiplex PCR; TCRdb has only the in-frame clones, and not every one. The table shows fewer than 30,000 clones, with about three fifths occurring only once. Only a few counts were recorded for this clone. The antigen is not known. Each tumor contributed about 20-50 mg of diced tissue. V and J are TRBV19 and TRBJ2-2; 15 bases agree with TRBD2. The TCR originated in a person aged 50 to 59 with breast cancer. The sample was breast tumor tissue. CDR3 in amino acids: CASKGLAGGWNTGELFF. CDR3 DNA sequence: TGTGCCAGTAAAGGACTAGCGGGAGGGTGGAACACCGGGGAGCTGTTTTTT.